This T cell receptor (beta chain) was identified in a study of T cells in Graves' hyperthyroidism and ophthalmopathy. About the study: Blood was drawn when the patient was first diagnosed and still untreated. Study-wide points: In validation, the model predicted ophthalmopathy. These predictions came a median approximately 5.9 months before onset.

PBMCs were sourced from roughly 9.1 ml fresh peripheral blood. RNA transcripts were the template for amplifying TCR beta CDR3 regions. HTBI primers were used for first-round RT-PCR of the TCR CDR3. TCRdb redid the calling of the multiplex PCR reads with MiXCR, one entry per CDR3 protein. The sample lists 350,000 to 400,000 distinct CDR3 sequences; over 15% were seen once. Comments on this clonotype: Its antigen is unidentified.

The length of the CDR3 is 14 residues. V dropped 1 base and J dropped 4 bases, with 10 bases sitting between them. Germline V lookup: CDR1 MNHEY, CDR2 SVGAGI. The chain combines TRBV6-5 with TRBJ1-1, with D possibly being TRBD1 (5 bases). What was sequenced was blood. The origin of this receptor is a young woman with Graves' hyperthyroidism. CDR3: CASSYFVQGTEAFF. DNA for the CDR3: TGTGCCAGCAGTTACTTCGTCCAGGGCACTGAAGCTTTCTTT.